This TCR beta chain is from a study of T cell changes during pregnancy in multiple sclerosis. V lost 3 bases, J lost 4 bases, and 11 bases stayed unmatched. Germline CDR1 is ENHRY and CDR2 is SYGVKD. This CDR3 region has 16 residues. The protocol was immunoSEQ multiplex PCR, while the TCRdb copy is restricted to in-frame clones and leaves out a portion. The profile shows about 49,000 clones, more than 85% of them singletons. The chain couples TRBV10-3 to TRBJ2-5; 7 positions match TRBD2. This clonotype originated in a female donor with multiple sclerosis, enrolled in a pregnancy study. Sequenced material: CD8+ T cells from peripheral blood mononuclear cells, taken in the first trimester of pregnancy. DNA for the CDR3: TGTGCCATCAGTGAATATGGGGGGAGGGCCGGAGAGACCCAGTACTTC. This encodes CAISEYGGRAGETQYF.